The next 25 T cell receptor beta chains were all read from a single sample in a study of T cell responses to AZD1222 COVID-19 vaccine. Profiled with immunoSEQ multiplex PCR; TCRdb holds only in-frame clones, not every one. Among more than 150,000 clones listed, 85% to 95% were seen once. The source was peripheral blood, collected on day 0 of AZD1222 vaccination. Receptors originate from an adult in good health.

The V and J genes are TRBV19 and TRBJ1-5, with D possibly matching TRBD1 (5 bases). CDR3 length: 13 amino acids. V was clipped by 4 bases and J by 1 base, with 5 bases between them. Germline V lookup: CDR1 LNHDA, CDR2 SQIVND (reference sequence). The CDR3 nucleotides are TGTGCCAGTAGTAGACAGAGCAATCAGCCCCAGCATTTT. It translates to CASSRQSNQPQHF.

The CDR3 is CASSQGYTGGRPQLFF. The CDR3 region has the DNA TGTGCCAGCAGCCAAGGTTACACAGGGGGCCGGCCGCAACTGTTTTTT. The chain couples TRBV3-1 (or the pseudogene TRBV3-2) to TRBJ1-4, with 9 positions matching TRBD1. Germline CDR1 reads LGHDT; CDR2 reads YNNKEL (reference sequence). J lost 12 bases, V lost 1 base, and 12 bases had no gene match. The CDR3 extends over 16 amino acids.

The V call is TRBV19, the J call TRBJ1-1; D is unclear. V was shortened by 6 bases and J by 1 base, with 9 bases between the two germline ends. CDR1 is LNHDA and CDR2 is SQIVND in the germline V gene (reference sequence). The CDR3 covers 13 residues. The CDR3 nucleotides are TGTGCCAGTAGCATACAGACGAACACTGAAGCTTTCTTT. It is translated as CASSIQTNTEAFF.

This clone was found once. The V call is TRBV27, the J call TRBJ1-6; 9 positions agree with TRBD1. Trimming cost V 7 bases and J 8 bases; bases outside gene matches: 9. The CDR3 is 15 amino acids. From germline, CDR1 is MNHEY and CDR2 SMNVEV (reference sequence). The CDR3 is CASNRGRQGDSPLHF. In DNA, the CDR3 is TGTGCCAGCAATAGGGGCAGACAGGGGGATTCACCCCTCCACTTT.

The J gene is TRBJ2-1, the V gene TRBV6-2 or TRBV6-3; D gene unclear. V was clipped by 6 bases and J by 6 bases, with 15 bases between them. CDR3 length: 14 amino acids. The germline CDR1 and CDR2 sequences are MNHEY and SVGEGT. CDR3 in amino acids: CASSLRRWRNEQFF. CDR3 DNA: TGTGCCAGCAGCCTTCGAAGGTGGCGCAATGAGCAGTTCTTC.

The chain has TRBV5-6 and TRBJ1-6, with TRBD1 as a possible D gene (6 bases). V lost 3 bases and J 0 bases, leaving 13 bases between the germline ends. The CDR3 covers 17 residues. Germline CDR1 reads SGHDT; CDR2 reads YYEEEE. CDR3 sequence (DNA): TGTGCCAGCAGCTCGCCAACAGGGAGCTCCTATAATTCACCCCTCCACTTT. It translates to CASSSPTGSSYNSPLHF.

Points on this clone: Other DNA sequences in this specimen translate into the identical CDR3. The chain couples TRBV5-1 to TRBJ2-5; D remains unclear. The V gene lost 0 bases and the J gene lost 5 bases, with 11 bases spanning the gap. The CDR3 totals 14 residues. Germline V gene sequence: CDR1 SGHRS, CDR2 YFSETQ. The CDR3 DNA reads as TGCGCCAGCAGCTTGGACGGCACTGGCGAGACCCAGTACTTC. As protein: CASSLDGTGETQYF.

This chain links TRBV7-9 with TRBJ1-2, with D uncertain. The germline CDR1 and CDR2 sequences are SEHNR and FQNEAQ (reference sequence). Trimming took off 0 bases at V and 5 bases at J, with 13 bases between the two ends. The CDR3 sequence is 15 residues long. This chain's CDR3 is CASSLANNKLYGYTF. The DNA for the CDR3 is TGTGCCAGCAGCTTAGCCAACAACAAACTTTATGGCTACACCTTC. Together with reference TRBV7-9 and TRBJ1-2, the CDR3 gives the full variable domain: DTGVSQNPRHKITKRGQNVTFRCDPISEHNRLYWYRQTLGQGPEFLTYFQNEAQLEKSRLLSDRFSAERPKGSFSTLEIQRTEQGDSAMYLCASSLANNKLYGYTFGSGTRLTVV.

V is TRBV9 and J is TRBJ2-2; no clear D gene. The ends were cut back, 0 bases at V and 1 base at J, with 4 bases in the middle. The CDR3 has 14 residues. Germline assignment: CDR1 SGDLS and CDR2 YYNGEE. The CDR3 region has the DNA TGTGCCAGCAGCGTAGGACAGAACACCGGGGAGCTGTTTTTT. Protein sequence: CASSVGQNTGELFF.

The rearrangement links TRBV5-4 to TRBJ1-1, with D possibly matching TRBD1 (5 bases). Germline CDR1 and CDR2: SGHNT and YYREEE (reference sequence). This CDR3 contains 17 residues. Trimming took off 0 bases at V and 0 bases at J, with 15 bases between the two ends. CDR3 sequence (DNA): TGTGCCAGCAGCTTGGACGGGACGCCTCCTATGAACACTGAAGCTTTCTTT. Amino acids: CASSLDGTPPMNTEAFF.

The chain is built from TRBV27 and TRBJ1-2, with D possibly matching TRBD1 (6 bases). The V gene lost 6 bases and the J gene lost 4 bases, with 15 bases spanning the gap. This CDR3 has 14 amino acids. Germline CDR1 is MNHEY and CDR2 is SMNVEV (reference sequence). Here the CDR3 DNA reads TGTGCCAGCAGGGGGACAACTTATTTCTATGGCTACACCTTC. Translating it yields CASRGTTYFYGYTF.

In its sample, this clone was seen a few times. The chain uses TRBV18 and TRBJ1-2; tentatively, D is TRBD1 (5 bases). Germline V gene lookup returns CDR1 KGHSH and CDR2 LQKENI. The CDR3 loop spans 16 amino acids. Deletions cut 0 bases from V and 3 bases from J, with 14 bases between. CDR3 bases: TGTGCCAGCTCACCACCGGTGTCTGACAGCTACTATGGCTACACCTTC. Protein product: CASSPPVSDSYYGYTF.

This chain joins TRBV5-4 and TRBJ2-1; 7 bases match TRBD2. V lost 10 bases, J lost 0 bases, and 7 bases stayed unmatched. Germline V CDR1 and CDR2: SGHNT, YYREEE (reference sequence). This CDR3 spans 14 amino acids. The CDR3 sequence: CAGSSGSSYNEQFF. The CDR3 DNA reads as TGTGCCGGGTCTAGCGGAAGCTCCTACAATGAGCAGTTCTTC.

The V and J genes are TRBV29-1 and TRBJ2-5, with TRBD2 as a possible D gene (5 bases). The germline V gene encodes CDR1 SQVTM and CDR2 ANQGSEA. Trimming pared 8 bases from V and 4 bases from J, leaving 11 bases between. The CDR3 has 11 residues. The CDR3 nucleotides are TGCAGCCCCCGGAGGCTAGAGACCCAGTACTTC. Translation gives CSPRRLETQYF. The whole variable domain, remainder taken from reference TRBV29-1 and TRBJ2-5, is SAVISQKPSRDICQRGTSLTIQCQVDSQVTMMFWYRQQPGQSLTLIATANQGSEATYESGFVIDKFPISRPNLTFSTLTVSNMSPEDSSIYLCSPRRLETQYFGPGTRLLVL.

A remark on this clone: The same CDR3 is also encoded by other DNA sequences in this sample. The chain combines TRBV7-9 with TRBJ1-1; a weak D match, TRBD1 (5 bases). The V gene lost 6 bases and the J gene lost 1 base, with 9 bases spanning the gap. This CDR3 spans 13 amino acids. CDR1 is SEHNR and CDR2 is FQNEAQ in the germline V gene (reference sequence). The chain's CDR3 is CASSTQGNTEAFF. Here the CDR3 DNA reads TGTGCCAGCAGTACCCAGGGGAACACTGAAGCTTTCTTT. Full variable domain (remainder filled in from reference TRBV7-9 and TRBJ1-1): DTGVSQNPRHKITKRGQNVTFRCDPISEHNRLYWYRQTLGQGPEFLTYFQNEAQLEKSRLLSDRFSAERPKGSFSTLEIQRTEQGDSAMYLCASSTQGNTEAFFGQGTRLTVV.

This clone was counted a single time. This sequence joins TRBV29-1 and TRBJ2-2; 8 bases map to TRBD1. The germline V gene encodes CDR1 SQVTM and CDR2 ANQGSEA. The CDR3 loop spans 15 amino acids. Trimming took 7 bases from V and 4 from J; bases not matched to a gene: 11. CDR3 loop: CSGELRQGTTGELFF. As DNA, the CDR3 is TGCAGCGGTGAGCTTAGACAGGGGACCACCGGGGAGCTGTTTTTT.

The chain combines TRBV2 with TRBJ2-7, with D perhaps TRBD1 (5 bases). V lost 8 bases and J 3 bases, leaving 17 bases between the germline ends. Germline V gene lookup returns CDR1 SNHLY and CDR2 FYNNEI. This CDR3 spans 14 amino acids. This CDR3 is CASGSRITGYEQYF. Here the CDR3 DNA reads TGTGCCAGCGGATCCCGTATCACAGGCTACGAGCAGTACTTC.

CDR3 bases: TGCGCCAGCAGCTTGGCCCACGCTAGCACAGATACGCAGTATTTT. Protein product: CASSLAHASTDTQYF. The chain has TRBV5-1 and TRBJ2-3; D gene ambiguous. The CDR3 runs 15 residues. Per the germline V gene, CDR1 is SGHRS and CDR2 is YFSETQ. The V end was cut by 0 bases, the J end by 0 bases, with 8 bases between.

The chain employs TRBV2 and TRBJ2-1, with D perhaps matching TRBD1 or TRBD2 (5 bases each). The V end was cut by 3 bases, the J end by 1 base, with 7 bases between. From germline, CDR1 is SNHLY and CDR2 FYNNEI. The CDR3 runs to 14 residues. The CDR3 nucleotides are TGTGCCAGCAGTGAGAGGGGATCCTACAATGAGCAGTTCTTC. Protein: CASSERGSYNEQFF.

The chain combines TRBV7-2 with TRBJ2-7; 8 bases are a match to TRBD2. The V gene end was trimmed by 2 bases and the J gene end by 3 bases; junction bases not matched to a gene: 3. The CDR3 extends over 14 amino acids. CDR1 and CDR2 (germline): SGHTA, FQGNSA. The chain's CDR3 is CASSLSGGYYEQYV. The CDR3 coding sequence is TGTGCCAGCAGCTTAAGCGGGGGTTACTACGAGCAGTACGTC.

This sequence joins TRBV4-3 and TRBJ1-1, with no clear D. V gave up 4 bases and J gave up 1 base, with 7 bases separating them. The CDR3 runs to 13 residues. Germline V gene sequence: CDR1 LGHNA, CDR2 YSLEER. DNA of the CDR3: TGCGCCAGCAGCCTCTTGGGGAACACTGAAGCTTTCTTT. As protein: CASSLLGNTEAFF.

The rearrangement uses TRBV5-6 and TRBJ1-3, with D uncertain. Germline V gives CDR1 SGHDT, CDR2 YYEEEE. The CDR3 is made up of 14 amino acids. V dropped 2 bases and J dropped 5 bases, with 11 bases sitting between them. The CDR3 DNA reads as TGTGCCAGCAGCTTCAAGGACCTAAGAAACACCATATATTTT. The encoded protein is CASSFKDLRNTIYF.

V and J are TRBV5-4 and TRBJ1-2; perhaps TRBD1 as D (5 bases). Trimming left V 2 bases short and J 6 bases short, with 14 bases between. CDR1 SGHNT and CDR2 YYREEE come from the germline V gene (reference sequence). This CDR3 spans 14 amino acids. As DNA, the CDR3 is TGTGCCAGCAGCTTCGGGACCCAGGTGGATGGCTACACCTTC. Amino acid sequence: CASSFGTQVDGYTF.

This rearrangement joins TRBV14 to TRBJ1-4; D unclear. CDR1 and CDR2 from the germline V gene are SGHDN and FVKESK. Trimming shortened V by 0 bases and J by 7 bases, and 0 bases separated the two germline ends. The CDR3 loop spans 11 amino acids. CDR3 bases: TGTGCCAGCAGCCAAGATGAAAAACTGTTTTTT. Residues: CASSQDEKLFF.

This chain joins TRBV21-1 and TRBJ1-5. TRBV21-1 is annotated as a pseudogene. The CDR3 totals 15 residues. Here the CDR3 DNA reads TGTGCCAGCAGCAACGCCCCGGGGGGCAATCAGCCCCAGCATTTT. It translates to CASSNAPGGNQPQHF.